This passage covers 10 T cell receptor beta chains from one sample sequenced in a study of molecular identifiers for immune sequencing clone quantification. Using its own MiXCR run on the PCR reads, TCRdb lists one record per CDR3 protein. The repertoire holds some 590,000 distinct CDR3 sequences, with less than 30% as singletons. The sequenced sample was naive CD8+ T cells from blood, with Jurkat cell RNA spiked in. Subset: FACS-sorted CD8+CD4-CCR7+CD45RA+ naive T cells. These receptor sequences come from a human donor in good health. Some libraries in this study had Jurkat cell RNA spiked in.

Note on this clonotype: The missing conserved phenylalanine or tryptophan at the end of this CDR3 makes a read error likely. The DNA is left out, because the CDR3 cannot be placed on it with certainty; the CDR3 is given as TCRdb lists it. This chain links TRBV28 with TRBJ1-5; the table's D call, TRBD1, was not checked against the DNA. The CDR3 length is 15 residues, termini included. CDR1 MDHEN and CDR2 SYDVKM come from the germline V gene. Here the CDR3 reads CASSPGTDSNQPQQL.

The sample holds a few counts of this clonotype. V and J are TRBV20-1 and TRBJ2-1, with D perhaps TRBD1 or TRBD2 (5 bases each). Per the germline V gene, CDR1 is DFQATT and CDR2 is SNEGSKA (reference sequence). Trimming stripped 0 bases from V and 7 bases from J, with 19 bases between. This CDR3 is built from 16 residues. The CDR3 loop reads CSARDRGRDSGNEQFF. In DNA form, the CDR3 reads TGCAGTGCTAGAGATCGGGGACGGGATAGTGGTAATGAGCAGTTCTTC.

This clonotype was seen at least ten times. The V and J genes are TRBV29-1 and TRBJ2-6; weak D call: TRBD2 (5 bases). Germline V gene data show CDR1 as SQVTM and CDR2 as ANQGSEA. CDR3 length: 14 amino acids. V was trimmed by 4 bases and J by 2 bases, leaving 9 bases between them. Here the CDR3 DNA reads TGCAGCGTTGTCTGGGGAGCTGGGGCCAACGTCCTGACTTTC. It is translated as CSVVWGAGANVLTF.

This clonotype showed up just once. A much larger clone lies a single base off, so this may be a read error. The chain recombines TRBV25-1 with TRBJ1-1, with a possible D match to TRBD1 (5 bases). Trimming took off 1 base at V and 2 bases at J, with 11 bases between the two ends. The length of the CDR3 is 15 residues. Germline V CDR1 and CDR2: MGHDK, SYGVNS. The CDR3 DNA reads TGTGCCAGCAGTGAATGGGGGTCCCACAACACTGAAGCTTTCTTT. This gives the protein CASSEWGSHNTEAFF.

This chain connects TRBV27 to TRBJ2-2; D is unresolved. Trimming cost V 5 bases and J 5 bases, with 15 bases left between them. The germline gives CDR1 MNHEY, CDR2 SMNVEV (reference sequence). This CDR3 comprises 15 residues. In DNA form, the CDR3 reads TGTGCCAGCAGTGCCGGGCTCCGGTGGACCGGGGAGCTGTTTTTT. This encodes CASSAGLRWTGELFF.

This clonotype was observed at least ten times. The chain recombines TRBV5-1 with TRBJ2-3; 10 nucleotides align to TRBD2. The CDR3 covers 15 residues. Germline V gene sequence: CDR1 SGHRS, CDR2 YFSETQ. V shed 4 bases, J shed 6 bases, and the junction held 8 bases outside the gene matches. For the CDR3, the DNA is TGCGCCAGCAGCCCACAAGCGGGAGGGGTTGATACGCAGTATTTT. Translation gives CASSPQAGGVDTQYF.

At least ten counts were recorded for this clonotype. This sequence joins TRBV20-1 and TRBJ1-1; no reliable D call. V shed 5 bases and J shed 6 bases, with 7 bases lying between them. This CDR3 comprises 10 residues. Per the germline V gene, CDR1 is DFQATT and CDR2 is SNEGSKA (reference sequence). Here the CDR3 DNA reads TGCAGTGCTGAGGCCTCTGAAGCTTTCTTT. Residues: CSAEASEAFF.

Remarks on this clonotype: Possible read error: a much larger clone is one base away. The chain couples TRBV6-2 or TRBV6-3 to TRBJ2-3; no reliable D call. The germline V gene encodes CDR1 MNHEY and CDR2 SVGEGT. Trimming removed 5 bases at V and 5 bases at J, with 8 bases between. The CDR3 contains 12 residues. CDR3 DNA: TGTGCCAGCAGTGACTTCGGAGATACGCAGTATTTT. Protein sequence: CASSDFGDTQYF.

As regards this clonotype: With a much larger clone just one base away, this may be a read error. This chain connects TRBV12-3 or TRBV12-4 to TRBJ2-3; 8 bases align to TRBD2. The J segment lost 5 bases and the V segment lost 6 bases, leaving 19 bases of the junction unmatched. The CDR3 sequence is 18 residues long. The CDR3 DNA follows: TGTGCCAGCAGGGGGATAGAGGGACTAGTGGTTAATGGAGATACGCAGTATTTT. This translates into CASRGIEGLVVNGDTQYF.

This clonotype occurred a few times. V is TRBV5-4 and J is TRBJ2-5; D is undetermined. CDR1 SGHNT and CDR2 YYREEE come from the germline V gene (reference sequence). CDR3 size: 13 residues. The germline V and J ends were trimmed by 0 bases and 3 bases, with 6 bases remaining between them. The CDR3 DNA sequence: TGTGCCAGCAGCTTGGGCGAGAAAGAGACCCAGTACTTC. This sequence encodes CASSLGEKETQYF.